What follows are 14 T cell receptor beta chains derived from one specimen sequenced in a study of technical replicates of blood from a handful of donors. Some clones are missing from TCRdb's copy, which holds only in-frame ones; the method was immunoSEQ multiplex PCR. The table lists about 64,000 clones, 65% to 90% of them singletons, with 5.1% in the top ten. Material for sequencing was PBMCs. The receptors were sampled from a human donor in good health. Some clones in this sample may be carry-over from other donors' samples.

The chain has TRBV30 and TRBJ2-1; D is uncertain. CDR3 length: 14 residues. Germline CDR1 reads GTSNPN; CDR2 reads SVGIG (reference sequence). V was pared by 6 bases and J by 6 bases, with 18 bases between. The CDR3 bases are TGTGCCTGTAAGCTGGGCAACCAAGGCAATGAGCAGTTCTTC. This gives the protein CACKLGNQGNEQFF.

The chain carries TRBV7-9 and TRBJ1-1, with TRBD1 as a possible D gene (6 bases). The CDR3 contains 14 residues. Germline V gene lookup returns CDR1 SEHNR and CDR2 FQNEAQ (reference sequence). The V and J ends lost 5 bases and 5 bases respectively, with 15 bases between them. CDR3 sequence: CASSRDTQGTEAFF. For the CDR3, the DNA is TGTGCCAGCAGCCGGGACACCCAGGGGACTGAAGCTTTCTTT. Full variable domain (outside the CDR3, taken from reference TRBV7-9 and TRBJ1-1): DTGVSQNPRHKITKRGQNVTFRCDPISEHNRLYWYRQTLGQGPEFLTYFQNEAQLEKSRLLSDRFSAERPKGSFSTLEIQRTEQGDSAMYLCASSRDTQGTEAFFGQGTRLTVV.

This clone was picked up a small number of times. The chain links TRBV29-1 to TRBJ1-4; 8 bases match TRBD1. The V and J ends lost 3 bases and 6 bases, in that order; junction bases with no gene match: 6. The CDR3 has 14 residues. The germline CDR1 and CDR2 sequences are SQVTM and ANQGSEA. CDR3 sequence: CSVDLGQAYEKLFF. The CDR3 bases are TGCAGCGTTGATCTGGGACAGGCCTATGAAAAACTGTTTTTT.

J is TRBJ1-6 and V is TRBV7-2; D is possibly TRBD1 (5 bases). The ends were cut back, 1 base at V and 9 bases at J, with 7 bases in the middle. The germline gives CDR1 SGHTA, CDR2 FQGNSA. The CDR3 has 13 amino acids. The chain's CDR3 is CASSLVGGSPLHF. Here the CDR3 DNA reads TGTGCCAGCAGCTTAGTCGGGGGTTCACCCCTCCACTTT.

The J gene is TRBJ1-5, the V gene TRBV30; D ambiguous. Germline V lookup: CDR1 GTSNPN, CDR2 SVGIG (reference sequence). Between the trimmed V and J ends, which lost 3 bases and 4 bases, there was a span of 10 bases. The CDR3 has 13 residues. The CDR3 nucleotides read TGTGCCTGGAGACCGAATGAGAATCAGCCCCAGCATTTT. Protein sequence: CAWRPNENQPQHF.

This sequence joins TRBV5-1 and TRBJ1-1; 8 nucleotides line up with TRBD1. The CDR3 has 15 amino acids. The germline CDR1 and CDR2 sequences are SGHRS and YFSETQ. The J segment lost 5 bases and the V segment lost 5 bases, leaving 11 bases of the junction unmatched. The CDR3 loop is CASRKVQGAGTEAFF. In DNA, the CDR3 is TGCGCCAGCAGAAAAGTTCAGGGGGCAGGAACTGAAGCTTTCTTT.

As to this clone: Germline is not matched at one junction end, which may reflect a read error. The genes are TRBV7-3 and TRBJ1-1; TRBD1 agrees at 8 bases. The CDR3 length is 18 residues. CDR1 and CDR2 (germline): SGHTA, FQGTGA. The CDR3 nucleotides read TGTGCCAGCACCTTATTTGGCCTAGACAGGGGAGTAAACACTGAAGCTTTCTTT. Translating gives CASTLFGLDRGVNTEAFF.

This chain joins TRBV27 and TRBJ2-5; D is unclear. The CDR3 runs to 12 residues. The V end was cut by 8 bases, the J end by 1 base, with 8 bases between. Germline CDR1 MNHEY, CDR2 SMNVEV (reference sequence). For the CDR3, the DNA is TGTGCCAGCGTGTCTCTCCAAGAGACCCAGTACTTC. This gives the protein CASVSLQETQYF.

Concerning this clone itself: The final CDR3 position lacks the conserved phenylalanine or tryptophan, pointing to a likely read error. No DNA is shown, since the ends of the CDR3 on it are uncertain; the CDR3 is the one TCRdb lists. This sequence joins TRBV6-5 and TRBJ1-2; the table's D call, TRBD1, was not checked against the DNA. Germline CDR1 and CDR2: MNHEY and SVGAGI. The CDR3 spans 14 amino acids, including both terminal residues. The CDR3 spells CASSYSNRGLWLHI.

The CDR3 nucleotides are TGCGCCAGCAGCTTTGGCAGCGCCGGGGCCAACGTCCTGACTTTC. Translating gives CASSFGSAGANVLTF. This rearrangement joins TRBV5-1 to TRBJ2-6; D is unresolved. The CDR3 sequence is 15 residues long. With 2 bases removed from V and 4 bases from J, the gap between germline ends came to 10 bases. CDR1 is SGHRS, CDR2 YFSETQ, per germline.

The chain has TRBV2 and TRBJ2-5; 7 positions agree with TRBD2. The germline gives CDR1 SNHLY, CDR2 FYNNEI. V lost 10 bases and J lost 0; bases outside the gene matches: 2. The CDR3 is made up of 12 amino acids. As DNA, the CDR3 is TGTGCCACCCGGGGGGACCAAGAGACCCAGTACTTC. As protein: CATRGDQETQYF.

The rearrangement uses TRBV6-5 and TRBJ1-2; D is possibly TRBD1 (6 bases). The CDR3 loop spans 14 amino acids. V lost 0 bases to trimming and J lost 5 bases, with 10 bases between them. CDR1 and CDR2 from the germline V gene are MNHEY and SVGAGI. The CDR3 loop is CASSYSQGRYGYTF. In nucleotides, the CDR3 is TGTGCCAGCAGTTACTCGCAGGGGAGATATGGCTACACCTTC.

This chain uses TRBV5-1 with TRBJ2-3; TRBD1 matches 7 bases. J was trimmed by 1 base and V by 3 bases; bases with no gene match: 5. The germline gives CDR1 SGHRS, CDR2 YFSETQ. The CDR3 has 15 amino acids. CDR3 amino acids: CASSWRTGGTDTQYF. DNA for the CDR3: TGCGCCAGCAGCTGGAGGACAGGCGGCACAGATACGCAGTATTTT. Full variable domain (remainder filled in from reference TRBV5-1 and TRBJ2-3): KAGVTQTPRYLIKTRGQQVTLSCSPISGHRSVSWYQQTPGQGLQFLFEYFSETQRNKGNFPGRFSGRQFSNSRSEMNVSTLELGDSALYLCASSWRTGGTDTQYFGPGTRLTVL.

The J gene is TRBJ1-2, the V gene TRBV14; no reliable D call. V lost 0 bases and J 6 bases, leaving 11 bases between the germline ends. The CDR3 contains 14 residues. Germline-derived CDR1 and CDR2 are SGHDN and FVKESK. CDR3 nucleotides: TGTGCCAGCAGCCAAGATCTCTCCTCTCATGGCTACACCTTC. Protein product: CASSQDLSSHGYTF.